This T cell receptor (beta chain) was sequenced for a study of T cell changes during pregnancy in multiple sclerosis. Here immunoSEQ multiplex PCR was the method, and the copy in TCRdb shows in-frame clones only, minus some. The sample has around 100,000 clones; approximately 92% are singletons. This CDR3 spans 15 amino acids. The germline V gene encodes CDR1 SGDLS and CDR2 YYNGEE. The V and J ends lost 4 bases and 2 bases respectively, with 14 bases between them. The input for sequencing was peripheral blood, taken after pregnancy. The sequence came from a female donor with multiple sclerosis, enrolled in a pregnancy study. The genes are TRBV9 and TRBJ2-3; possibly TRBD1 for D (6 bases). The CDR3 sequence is CASSLRQELTDTQYF. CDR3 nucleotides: TGTGCCAGCAGCTTAAGACAGGAGCTCACAGATACGCAGTATTTT.